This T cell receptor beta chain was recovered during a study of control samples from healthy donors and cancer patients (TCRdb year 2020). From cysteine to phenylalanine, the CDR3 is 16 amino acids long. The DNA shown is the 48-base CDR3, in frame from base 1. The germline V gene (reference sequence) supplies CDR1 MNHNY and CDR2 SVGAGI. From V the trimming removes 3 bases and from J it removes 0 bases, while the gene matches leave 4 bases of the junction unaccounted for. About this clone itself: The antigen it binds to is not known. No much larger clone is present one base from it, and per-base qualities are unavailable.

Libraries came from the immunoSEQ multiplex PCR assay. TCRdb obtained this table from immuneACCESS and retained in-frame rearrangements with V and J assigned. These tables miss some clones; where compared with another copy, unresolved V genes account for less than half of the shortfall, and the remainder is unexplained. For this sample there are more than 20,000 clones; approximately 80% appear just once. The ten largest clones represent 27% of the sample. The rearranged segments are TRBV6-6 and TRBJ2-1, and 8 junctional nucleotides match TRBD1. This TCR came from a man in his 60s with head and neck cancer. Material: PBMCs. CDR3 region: CASSYGGQGSYNEQFF. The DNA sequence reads TGTGCCAGCAGTTATGGCGGACAGGGCTCCTACAATGAGCAGTTCTTC.